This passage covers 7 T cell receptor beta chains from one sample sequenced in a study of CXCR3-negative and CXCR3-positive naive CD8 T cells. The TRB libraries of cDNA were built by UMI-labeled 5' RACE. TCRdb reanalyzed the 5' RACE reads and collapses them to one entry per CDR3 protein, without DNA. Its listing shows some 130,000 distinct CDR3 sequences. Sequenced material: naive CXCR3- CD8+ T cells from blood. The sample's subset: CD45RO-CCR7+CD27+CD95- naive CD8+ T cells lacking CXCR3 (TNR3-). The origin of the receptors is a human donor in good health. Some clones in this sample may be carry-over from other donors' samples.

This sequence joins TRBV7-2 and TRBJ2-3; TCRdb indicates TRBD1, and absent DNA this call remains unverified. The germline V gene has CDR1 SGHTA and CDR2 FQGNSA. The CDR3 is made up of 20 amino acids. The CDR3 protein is CASSSEDLYRGGFDGWTQYF.

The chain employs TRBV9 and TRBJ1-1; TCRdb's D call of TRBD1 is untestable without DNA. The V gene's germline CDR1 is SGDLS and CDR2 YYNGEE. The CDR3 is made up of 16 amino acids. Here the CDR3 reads CASSDPTGPGNTEAFF.

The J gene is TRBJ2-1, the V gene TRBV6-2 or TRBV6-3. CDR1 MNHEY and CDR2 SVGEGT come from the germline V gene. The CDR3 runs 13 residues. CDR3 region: CASMETSYNEQFF.

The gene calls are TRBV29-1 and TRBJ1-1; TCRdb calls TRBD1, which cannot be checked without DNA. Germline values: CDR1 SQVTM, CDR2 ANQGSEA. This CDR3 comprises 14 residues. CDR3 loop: CSVVFATVNTEAFF.

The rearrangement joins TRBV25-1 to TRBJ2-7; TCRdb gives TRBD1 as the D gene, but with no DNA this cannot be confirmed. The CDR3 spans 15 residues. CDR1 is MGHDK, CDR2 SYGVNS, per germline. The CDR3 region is CASSEDGAFSYEQYF.

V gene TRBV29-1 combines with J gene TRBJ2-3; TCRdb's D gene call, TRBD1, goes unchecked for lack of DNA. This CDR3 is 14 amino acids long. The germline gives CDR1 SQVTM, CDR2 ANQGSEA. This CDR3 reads CSGRQGQYTDTQYF.

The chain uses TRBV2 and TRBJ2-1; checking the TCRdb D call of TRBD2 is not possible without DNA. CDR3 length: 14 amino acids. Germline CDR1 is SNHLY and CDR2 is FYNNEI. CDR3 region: CASSEPGLTDEQFF.